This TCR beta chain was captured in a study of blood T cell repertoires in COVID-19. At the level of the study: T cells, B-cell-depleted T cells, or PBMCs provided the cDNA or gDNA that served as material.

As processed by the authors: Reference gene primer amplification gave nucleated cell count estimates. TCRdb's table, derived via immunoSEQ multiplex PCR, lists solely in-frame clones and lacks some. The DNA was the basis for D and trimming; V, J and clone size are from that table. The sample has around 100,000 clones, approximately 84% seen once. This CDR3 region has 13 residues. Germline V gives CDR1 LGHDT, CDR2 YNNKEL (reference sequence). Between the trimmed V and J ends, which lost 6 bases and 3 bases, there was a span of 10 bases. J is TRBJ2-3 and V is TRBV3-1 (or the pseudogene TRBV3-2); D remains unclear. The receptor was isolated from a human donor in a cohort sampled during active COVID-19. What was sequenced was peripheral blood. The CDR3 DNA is TGTGCCAGCAGTCATACTAAAACAGATACGCAGTATTTT. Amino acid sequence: CASSHTKTDTQYF.